This T cell receptor beta chain was recorded in a study of shared clonotypes between healthy human individuals. Broader study findings: The sampled material consisted only of blood, and tissue repertoires are likely to differ.

Healthy and HIV-negative, the adult donors had no recent acute infections or vaccinations. A note on this clone: Antigen specificity is unknown. The same CDR3 also results from other DNA sequences found in this sample.

Original processing methods: ImmunoSEQ sequences covered only the junction and lacked quality scores; filtering therefore differed. Using immunoSEQ multiplex PCR, the repertoire was profiled, and TCRdb retains in-frame clones only, with some absent. The DNA gave D and trimming, while V, J and clone size come from that table. The sample records 2 million to 2.5 million clones, about 92% being singletons. Material for sequencing was naive CD4+ T cells from PBMCs. Specified subset: CD45RA+ positively selected. The clonotype was recovered from a man aged 18-30 years in good health. Some clones in this sample may be carry-over from other donors' samples.

The CDR3: CSARGGGEQYF. In DNA, the CDR3 is TGCAGTGCTAGAGGAGGCGGCGAGCAGTACTTC. The chain recombines TRBV20-1 with TRBJ2-7; no clear D. Germline V gene data show CDR1 as DFQATT and CDR2 as SNEGSKA (reference sequence). The CDR3 spans 11 residues. Trimming took off 1 base at V and 6 bases at J, with 7 bases between the two ends.